The 27 T cell receptor beta chains presented below share a single source sample, sequenced in a study of blood T cell repertoires in COVID-19. The method was immunoSEQ multiplex PCR; TCRdb's version includes in-frame clones alone and lacks a portion of them. Counted here are more than 250,000 clones, roughly 91% occurring once; the ten biggest clones make up 1%. Sequences were obtained from peripheral blood. The receptors originated from a man aged 45-60 years with active or convalescent COVID-19.

The V and J genes are TRBV6-1 and TRBJ1-5, with a tentative D call TRBD1 (5 bases). The CDR3 has 16 amino acids. Germline V gene data show CDR1 as MNHNS and CDR2 as SASEGT. Trimming removed 2 bases at V and 1 base at J, with 12 bases between. In DNA form, the CDR3 reads TGTGCCAGCAGTGAAAGGAGGGGAGCCAGCAATCAGCCCCAGCATTTT. It yields the protein CASSERRGASNQPQHF.

The CDR3 DNA follows: TGTGCCAGCAGCCCTTTACGGGGGTTCGGAAACACCATATATTTT. It yields the protein CASSPLRGFGNTIYF. The J gene is TRBJ1-3, the V gene TRBV7-9, with TRBD1 as a possible D gene (5 bases). Germline CDR1 SEHNR, CDR2 FQNEAQ (reference sequence). The germline V and J ends were trimmed by 5 bases and 4 bases, with 15 bases remaining between them. The CDR3 runs to 15 residues.

The gene calls are TRBV18 and TRBJ1-1; D unresolved. The CDR3 runs 15 residues. Germline lookup yields CDR1 KGHSH and CDR2 LQKENI. V was cut by 3 bases and J by 0 bases, with 11 bases left in between. Here the CDR3 reads CASSPIDSMNTEAFF. The DNA of the CDR3 is TGTGCCAGCTCACCGATAGACTCGATGAACACTGAAGCTTTCTTT. Based on the CDR3 plus reference TRBV18 and TRBJ1-1, the full variable domain is NAGVMQNPRHLVRRRGQEARLRCSPMKGHSHVYWYRQLPEEGLKFMVYLQKENIIDESGMPKERFSAEFPKEGPSILRIQQVVRGDSAAYFCASSPIDSMNTEAFFGQGTRLTVV.

Concerning this clone: Other nucleotide sequences from this sample produce the same CDR3. The chain combines TRBV28 with TRBJ1-2; the match to TRBD1 covers 8 bases. J was trimmed by 8 bases and V by 2 bases; bases with no gene match: 4. Germline-derived CDR1 and CDR2 are MDHEN and SYDVKM. The CDR3 sequence is 13 residues long. CDR3 residues: CASSLQGAAGYTF. CDR3 sequence (DNA): TGTGCCAGCAGTTTACAGGGGGCGGCGGGCTACACCTTC.

The chain carries TRBV19 and TRBJ2-6; D remains ambiguous. CDR1 LNHDA and CDR2 SQIVND come from the germline V gene (reference sequence). The CDR3 spans 13 residues. With 9 bases removed from V and 0 bases from J, the gap between germline ends came to 6 bases. CDR3 coding DNA: TGTGCCAGCCGTTACTCTGGGGCCAACGTCCTGACTTTC. It encodes CASRYSGANVLTF.

The rearrangement joins TRBV5-1 to TRBJ2-7; 7 bases fit TRBD1. V gave up 3 bases and J gave up 3 bases; unmatched junction bases: 6. CDR3 length: 14 amino acids. In germline, CDR1 is SGHRS, CDR2 YFSETQ. The CDR3, as DNA: TGCGCCAGCAGCTACACGACAGGGATCTACGAGCAGTACTTC. Translating gives CASSYTTGIYEQYF.

V usage is TRBV6-1 and J usage is TRBJ1-2, with TRBD1 matching over 9 bases. Germline V gene lookup returns CDR1 MNHNS and CDR2 SASEGT. Losses at the gene ends were 4 bases for V and 2 bases for J; bases not matched to a gene: 11. The CDR3 is made up of 17 amino acids. CDR3 amino acids: CASSGDRATERNYGYTF. Written as DNA, the CDR3 is TGTGCCAGCAGTGGGGACAGGGCCACTGAAAGGAACTATGGCTACACCTTC.

This chain joins TRBV6-5 and TRBJ2-5, with TRBD2 matching over 9 bases. Germline CDR1 MNHEY, CDR2 SVGAGI. The trim removed 0 bases at V and 5 bases at J, leaving 7 bases unmatched. There are 16 residues in the CDR3. CDR3 in DNA: TGTGCCAGCAGTTACTCCGGCCTAGCGGGGTCCGAGACCCAGTACTTC. It encodes CASSYSGLAGSETQYF.

V usage is TRBV5-4 and J usage is TRBJ2-7; TRBD2 aligns across 8 bases. V trimming: 0 bases; J trimming: 7 bases; junction bases outside the gene matches: 9. The CDR3 has 15 residues. CDR1 is SGHNT, CDR2 YYREEE, per germline (reference sequence). CDR3 in DNA: TGTGCCAGCAGCTTGGCCTCGGGGGGGAATGGGGAGCAGTACTTC. Translating it yields CASSLASGGNGEQYF.

This sequence joins TRBV29-1 and TRBJ1-4; 10 nucleotides align to TRBD1. This CDR3 comprises 17 residues. V was pared by 6 bases and J by 7 bases, with 17 bases of the junction left unmatched. Germline V CDR1 and CDR2: SQVTM, ANQGSEA. Written as DNA, the CDR3 is TGCAGCGTCCGGACAGGGACAGGGGTAGCGGAGAGTGAAAAACTGTTTTTT. Amino acids: CSVRTGTGVAESEKLFF.

The genes are TRBV21-1 and TRBJ1-3; the table's D call TRBD1 went unverified against the DNA. TRBV21-1 is a pseudogene. The CDR3 loop spans 17 amino acids. The CDR3 protein is CASNTRPTHASGNTIYF. As DNA, the CDR3 is TGTGCCAGCAACACCCGCCCCACCCACGCATCTGGAAACACCATATATTTT.

This clone was detected only a few times. This chain uses TRBV28 with TRBJ2-7; 10 positions match TRBD2. CDR3 length: 16 amino acids. The germline V gene has CDR1 MDHEN and CDR2 SYDVKM. Trimming at V came to 3 bases and at J to 3 bases, leaving 8 bases not matched to a gene. The CDR3 DNA follows: TGTGCCAGCAGTTTCACGGCTAGCGGGAGCTTCTACGAGCAGTACTTC. This sequence encodes CASSFTASGSFYEQYF.

The V gene is TRBV7-8, the J gene TRBJ2-7; TRBD2 matches at 10 bases. The CDR3 contains 16 residues. Germline V lookup: CDR1 SGHVS, CDR2 FQNEAQ. V dropped 6 bases and J dropped 4; count of bases not matched to a gene: 12. DNA for the CDR3: TGTGCCAGCAGACTAGCGGGACCCCTGGGCATTTACGAGCAGTACTTC. It codes for CASRLAGPLGIYEQYF.

V usage is TRBV28 and J usage is TRBJ1-4, with 8 bases identical to TRBD1. Trimming at V came to 4 bases and at J to 0 bases, leaving 10 bases not matched to a gene. The CDR3 runs to 18 residues. The germline gives CDR1 MDHEN, CDR2 SYDVKM. The CDR3 nucleotides read TGTGCCAGCAGTTCCCGACAGGGGCACTTTGCAACTAATGAAAAACTGTTTTTT. Protein product: CASSSRQGHFATNEKLFF. Complete variable domain (other parts from reference TRBV28 and TRBJ1-4): DVKVTQSSRYLVKRTGEKVFLECVQDMDHENMFWYRQDPGLGLRLIYFSYDVKMKEKGDIPEGYSVSREKKERFSLILESASTNQTSMYLCASSSRQGHFATNEKLFFGSGTQLSVL.

The sample holds a few counts of this clone. This chain links TRBV2 with TRBJ2-7; a weak D match, TRBD1 (5 bases). Per germline, CDR1 SNHLY and CDR2 FYNNEI. V was shortened by 7 bases and J by 4 bases, with 14 bases between the two germline ends. The CDR3 length is 13 residues. CDR3 sequence reads: CASNPDSLYEQYF. In DNA form, the CDR3 reads TGTGCCAGCAACCCAGACAGTTTGTACGAGCAGTACTTC.

The chain couples TRBV6-6 to TRBJ1-6; TRBD1 matches 8 bases. Germline trimming cut 6 bases from V and 5 bases from J; bases unmatched to any gene: 9. Looked up from germline, CDR1 is MNHNY and CDR2 is SVGAGI (reference sequence). The length of the CDR3 is 16 residues. The chain's CDR3 is CASRRGGTGDNSPLHF. CDR3 sequence (DNA): TGTGCCAGCAGACGAGGTGGGACAGGCGATAATTCACCCCTCCACTTT.

The rearrangement uses TRBV9 and TRBJ2-1; D possibly corresponds to TRBD2 (5 bases). There are 14 residues in the CDR3. V gave up 0 bases and J gave up 5 bases, with 9 bases separating them. The germline CDR1 and CDR2 sequences are SGDLS and YYNGEE. The CDR3 nucleotides are TGTGCCAGCAGCGTAGCGGGATACAACAATGAGCAGTTCTTC. Its translation: CASSVAGYNNEQFF.

The V call is TRBV6-2 or TRBV6-3, the J call TRBJ1-5; D remains unclear. Germline lookup yields CDR1 MNHEY and CDR2 SVGEGT. Trimming took off 7 bases at V and 1 base at J, with 11 bases between the two ends. CDR3 length: 14 amino acids. The CDR3 DNA reads TGTGCCAGCACTTATACAAGAAGCAATCAGCCCCAGCATTTT. Its translation: CASTYTRSNQPQHF.

This chain uses TRBV7-2 with TRBJ2-5, with 13 positions matching TRBD2. Trimming took 5 bases from V and 5 from J; bases not matched to a gene: 11. Germline CDR1 and CDR2: SGHTA and FQGNSA. The CDR3 extends over 17 amino acids. The CDR3 bases are TGTGCCAGCAGCCTTGGACTAGCGGGGGCTACGGGGGAGACCCAGTACTTC. As protein: CASSLGLAGATGETQYF.

The chain carries TRBV3-1 (or the pseudogene TRBV3-2) and TRBJ2-3; a possible D gene is TRBD1 (5 bases). V was trimmed by 0 bases and J by 4 bases, leaving 17 bases between them. The CDR3 is made up of 17 amino acids. The germline V gene encodes CDR1 LGHDT and CDR2 YNNKEL (reference sequence). DNA for the CDR3: TGTGCCAGCAGCCAAGATCAAGGGGCTGGTTATCCAGATACGCAGTATTTT. It is translated as CASSQDQGAGYPDTQYF.

V gene TRBV4-1 combines with J gene TRBJ1-2, with 9 bases lining up with TRBD1. The CDR3 is 14 residues long. Unmatched junction bases numbered 5, after V lost 1 base and J lost 8 bases. Germline CDR1 reads MGHRA; CDR2 reads YSYEKL. The CDR3 here is CASSQGRDREGYTF. In nucleotides, the CDR3 is TGCGCCAGCAGCCAAGGGCGGGACAGGGAAGGCTACACCTTC.

The chain links TRBV7-2 to TRBJ2-1, with D perhaps TRBD1 (5 bases). V shed 5 bases and J shed 2 bases, with 19 bases lying between them. Germline CDR1 SGHTA, CDR2 FQGNSA. The CDR3 consists of 17 residues. DNA of the CDR3: TGTGCCAGCAGCGTAAGGGCCGGGTCACAGGCCTACAATGAGCAGTTCTTC. Translation: CASSVRAGSQAYNEQFF.

The sample holds one count of this clone. The CDR3 DNA reads as TGTGCCAGCAGTCAGACAGGGTTCAATAATGAAAAACTGTTTTTT. Translated, it gives CASSQTGFNNEKLFF. The gene calls are TRBV6-5 and TRBJ1-4, with TRBD1 matching over 7 bases. In germline, CDR1 is MNHEY, CDR2 SVGAGI. The CDR3 contains 15 residues. V lost 5 bases to trimming and J lost 4 bases; unmatched junction nucleotides: 7.

In its sample, this clone was seen a few times. CDR3 bases: TGTGCCATCAGTGAGCGCAGGGAAGATAATTCACCCCTCCACTTT. Amino acid sequence: CAISERREDNSPLHF. The V call is TRBV10-3, the J call TRBJ1-6; weak D call: TRBD1 (5 bases). The germline gives CDR1 ENHRY, CDR2 SYGVKD. With 2 bases removed from V and 5 bases from J, the gap between germline ends came to 10 bases. This CDR3 contains 15 residues.

V usage is TRBV23-1 and J usage is TRBJ2-6; TRBD1 aligns across 7 bases. TRBV23-1 is recorded as an ORF, its role being uncertain. V shed 6 bases and J 0 bases; nucleotides not matched to a gene: 11. CDR3 length: 18 residues. CDR3 residues: CASSRDRWYFSGANVLTF. The CDR3 DNA reads as TGCGCCAGCAGCCGGGACAGATGGTATTTCTCTGGGGCCAACGTCCTGACTTTC.

The genes are TRBV2 and TRBJ1-6, with 7 bases lining up with TRBD1. Germline values: CDR1 SNHLY, CDR2 FYNNEI. There are 12 residues in the CDR3. Unmatched junction bases numbered 2, after V lost 5 bases and J lost 10 bases. CDR3 DNA sequence: TGTGCCAGCAGTCGACAGGGCTCACCCCTCCACTTT. Translation gives CASSRQGSPLHF.

The chain uses TRBV13 and TRBJ2-3; D is undetermined. This CDR3 is 14 amino acids long. Trimming took off 2 bases at V and 0 bases at J, with 6 bases between the two ends. The V gene's germline CDR1 is PRHDT and CDR2 FYEKMQ (reference sequence). Here the CDR3 reads CASSLTASTDTQYF. CDR3 bases: TGTGCCAGCAGCTTAACAGCTAGCACAGATACGCAGTATTTT.